Presented here are 18 T cell receptor beta chains from one specimen sequenced in a study of T cells in Graves' hyperthyroidism and ophthalmopathy. RNA transcripts served as the template for amplifying TCR beta CDR3 regions. Initially, a first-round RT-PCR of the TCR CDR3 employed the HTBI primer set. MiXCR, run by TCRdb on the multiplex PCR reads, gives a single entry per CDR3 protein. The table records 500,000 or so distinct CDR3 sequences, more than 15% of them present only once. Sequenced input: blood. All receptors derive from a woman younger than 30 with Graves' ophthalmopathy.

This clonotype was observed many times. The gene calls are TRBV2 and TRBJ1-5; no clear D gene. Trimming removed 5 bases at V and 0 bases at J, with 8 bases between. The CDR3 has 14 amino acids. Germline CDR1 is SNHLY and CDR2 is FYNNEI. The CDR3 DNA is TGTGCCAGCAGTACGGGGTATAGCAATCAGCCCCAGCATTTT. Protein product: CASSTGYSNQPQHF.

The rearrangement uses TRBV24-1 and TRBJ1-6; TRBD1 agrees at 12 bases. Germline CDR1 reads KGHDR; CDR2 reads SFDVKD. Trimming at V came to 8 bases and at J to 7 bases, leaving 8 bases not matched to a gene. The CDR3 is made up of 16 amino acids. DNA for the CDR3: TGTGCCACCATCCGGGACAGGGGGCGTGGGAATTCACCCCTCCACTTT. Its protein product is CATIRDRGRGNSPLHF.

The chain uses TRBV9 and TRBJ2-3; no definite D call. There are 14 residues in the CDR3. In germline, CDR1 is SGDLS, CDR2 YYNGEE. Trimming took 0 bases from V and 4 from J, leaving 9 bases between them. The CDR3 DNA follows: TGTGCCAGCAGCGTAGCTCCTAGGGCAGATACGCAGTATTTT. Residues: CASSVAPRADTQYF.

This clonotype was seen many times. The rearrangement uses TRBV30 and TRBJ1-6, with unresolved D. The CDR3 covers 12 residues. The V gene's germline CDR1 is GTSNPN and CDR2 SVGIG (reference sequence). Trimming stripped 3 bases from V and 6 bases from J, with 6 bases between. CDR3 sequence: CAWRGGNSPLHF. Written as DNA, the CDR3 is TGTGCCTGGAGGGGTGGTAATTCACCCCTCCACTTT.

This clonotype was observed at least ten times. The V and J genes are TRBV7-9 and TRBJ2-7; 7 bases map to TRBD2. After removal of 3 bases from V and 5 bases from J, the junction contained 4 bases not matched to a gene. CDR3 length equals 13 residues. Germline lookup yields CDR1 SEHNR and CDR2 FQNEAQ (reference sequence). CDR3 region: CASSLTLADEQYF. The CDR3 region has the DNA TGTGCCAGCAGCTTGACGCTAGCGGACGAGCAGTACTTC. The full variable domain, completed using reference TRBV7-9 and TRBJ2-7, is DTGVSQNPRHKITKRGQNVTFRCDPISEHNRLYWYRQTLGQGPEFLTYFQNEAQLEKSRLLSDRFSAERPKGSFSTLEIQRTEQGDSAMYLCASSLTLADEQYFGPGTRLTVT.

This clonotype was seen ten or more times. This chain connects TRBV7-8 to TRBJ2-7; TRBD2 might be the D (5 bases). The germline gives CDR1 SGHVS, CDR2 FQNEAQ. The CDR3 length is 15 residues. V lost 8 bases, J lost 5 bases, and 22 bases lay in between. CDR3: CASPPGMSVSHEQYF. The CDR3 bases are TGTGCCAGCCCCCCCGGGATGTCAGTGTCCCACGAGCAGTACTTC.

The gene calls are TRBV19 and TRBJ1-4; D unclear. The CDR3 has 15 amino acids. V shed 3 bases and J shed 1 base, with 9 bases lying between them. Germline V lookup: CDR1 LNHDA, CDR2 SQIVND (reference sequence). CDR3 region: CASSIGPITNEKLFF. CDR3 coding DNA: TGTGCCAGTAGTATTGGACCTATAACTAATGAAAAACTGTTTTTT. Full variable domain (outside the CDR3, taken from reference TRBV19 and TRBJ1-4): DGGITQSPKYLFRKEGQNVTLSCEQNLNHDAMYWYRQDPGQGLRLIYYSQIVNDFQKGDIAEGYSVSREKKESFPLTVTSAQKNPTAFYLCASSIGPITNEKLFFGSGTQLSVL.

This clonotype was recorded at least ten times. The rearrangement joins TRBV2 to TRBJ2-1; D might be TRBD1 (5 bases). V was shortened by 6 bases and J by 15 bases, with 15 bases between the two germline ends. Germline assignment: CDR1 SNHLY and CDR2 FYNNEI. There are 11 residues in the CDR3. Here the CDR3 DNA reads TGTGCCAGCAGCGCGGAAGAGCAGGGGTTCTTC. It encodes CASSAEEQGFF.

This clonotype was observed a handful of times. The CDR3: CASSEVGPNTQYF. The CDR3, as DNA: TGTGCCAGCAGTGAAGTGGGACCAAATACGCAGTATTTT. The J gene is TRBJ2-3, the V gene TRBV6-1, with D perhaps matching TRBD1 or TRBD2 (5 bases each). This CDR3 has 13 residues. With 1 base removed from V and 7 bases from J, the gap between germline ends came to 9 bases. Germline-derived CDR1 and CDR2 are MNHNS and SASEGT.

This clonotype was recorded many times. The genes are TRBV3-1 and TRBJ2-5; 10 positions match TRBD2. The germline gives CDR1 LGHDT, CDR2 YNNKEL (reference sequence). The CDR3 sequence is 17 residues long. The junction had 10 bases not matched to a gene; V was cut back by 1 base and J by 5 bases. The chain's CDR3 is CASSQVGASGSGETQYF. The CDR3 bases are TGTGCCAGCAGCCAAGTTGGAGCTAGCGGGAGTGGGGAGACCCAGTACTTC.

This CDR3 reads CASRRGETGELFF. The CDR3 DNA sequence: TGTGCCAGCAGGCGGGGCGAGACCGGGGAGCTGTTTTTT. The chain links TRBV6-1 to TRBJ2-2; D possibly corresponds to TRBD2 (6 bases). The CDR3 loop spans 13 amino acids. The germline gives CDR1 MNHNS, CDR2 SASEGT. The V end lost 6 bases, the J end lost 5 bases, and 10 bases lay between the germline ends.

At least ten counts were recorded for this clonotype. The gene calls are TRBV28 and TRBJ1-1; D might be TRBD1 (6 bases). In germline, CDR1 is MDHEN, CDR2 SYDVKM. Trimming took 7 bases from V and 1 from J, leaving 10 bases between them. The CDR3 is made up of 13 amino acids. CDR3 nucleotides: TGTGCCAGCATCCGGACAGCGAACACTGAAGCTTTCTTT. Translating gives CASIRTANTEAFF.

CDR3 sequence: CASSPPAPYTF. CDR3 bases: TGTGCCAGCAGCCCCCCGGCACCCTACACCTTC. The chain employs TRBV11-1 and TRBJ1-2, with no clear D. Germline V lookup: CDR1 SGHAT, CDR2 FQDESV (reference sequence). The CDR3 length is 11 residues. The V gene lost 5 bases and the J gene lost 10 bases, with 11 bases spanning the gap.

The V gene is TRBV27, the J gene TRBJ2-7, with 12 bases identical to TRBD2. The trim removed 5 bases at V and 0 bases at J, leaving 8 bases unmatched. Per the germline V gene, CDR1 is MNHEY and CDR2 is SMNVEV (reference sequence). This CDR3 comprises 17 residues. CDR3 in amino acids: CASSLRLAGAGSYEQYF. Here the CDR3 DNA reads TGTGCCAGCAGTCTTCGACTAGCGGGGGCGGGCTCCTACGAGCAGTACTTC.

This clonotype was counted a few times. The rearrangement links TRBV6-1 to TRBJ1-1; 7 nucleotides align to TRBD1. V lost 4 bases and J lost 3; bases outside the gene matches: 5. Germline assignment: CDR1 MNHNS and CDR2 SASEGT. This CDR3 has 14 amino acids. CDR3: CASSGGTADTEAFF. The CDR3 bases are TGTGCCAGCAGTGGCGGGACAGCGGACACTGAAGCTTTCTTT.

Ten or more counts support this clonotype. This sequence joins TRBV28 and TRBJ2-1, with TRBD1 matching 8 bases. The germline gives CDR1 MDHEN, CDR2 SYDVKM. The CDR3 runs 14 residues. Trimming cost V 1 base and J 8 bases; bases outside gene matches: 4. The CDR3 nucleotides are TGTGCCAGCAGTTTATTTGGGACAGGCCATGAGCAGTTCTTC. Protein product: CASSLFGTGHEQFF.

This clonotype was observed many times. The chain has TRBV28 and TRBJ1-1; no definite D call. This CDR3 has 14 residues. Germline CDR1 MDHEN, CDR2 SYDVKM. Trimming shortened V by 3 bases and J by 6 bases, and 14 bases separated the two germline ends. DNA of the CDR3: TGTGCCAGCAGTTTTTCCAGCGTCGGAGCTGAAGCTTTCTTT. This encodes CASSFSSVGAEAFF.

This clonotype was seen more than once but under ten times. This chain joins TRBV18 and TRBJ1-1; D not resolved. This CDR3 has 12 residues. Germline V gene lookup returns CDR1 KGHSH and CDR2 LQKENI. Trimming pared 4 bases from V and 6 bases from J, leaving 9 bases between. The CDR3 DNA reads as TGTGCCAGCTCACACGGGGAGTCTGAAGCTTTCTTT. Its translation: CASSHGESEAFF.